The 22 T cell receptor beta chains below come from one sample, sequenced in a study of cytomegalovirus exposure and HLA in healthy donors. This PCR relied on a set of 60 Vbeta primers and 13 Jbeta primers. The assay was immunoSEQ multiplex PCR, and TCRdb's table has in-frame clones only and misses some. The sample lists approximately 160,000 clones, around 86% occurring once. Sequenced input: PBMCs. The origin of the receptors is a girl aged 2-10 years in good health and CMV-seropositive.

The V and J genes are TRBV10-1 and TRBJ2-1; TRBD2 matches at 7 bases. Germline V gene lookup returns CDR1 WNHNN and CDR2 SYGVQD (reference sequence). V gave up 5 bases and J gave up 5 bases; unmatched junction bases: 9. The CDR3 is made up of 15 amino acids. CDR3 in DNA: TGCGCCAGCAGTCGGACTAGGAACGAGAACAATGAGCAGTTCTTC. Translated: CASSRTRNENNEQFF.

The chain employs TRBV5-1 and TRBJ2-1; D may be TRBD2 (7 bases). The V end lost 3 bases, the J end lost 7 bases, and 20 bases lay between the germline ends. Germline lookup yields CDR1 SGHRS and CDR2 YFSETQ. The length of the CDR3 is 16 residues. DNA of the CDR3: TGCGCCAGCAGCTCCACCAGGGTAGGGAGGGGGAATGAGCAGTTCTTC. This codes for CASSSTRVGRGNEQFF.

The chain links TRBV4-1 to TRBJ2-5; no definite D call. The CDR3 has 15 amino acids. Between the trimmed V and J ends, which lost 0 bases and 2 bases, there was a span of 10 bases. Germline lookup yields CDR1 MGHRA and CDR2 YSYEKL. The DNA of the CDR3 is TGCGCCAGCAGCCAAGAGCAAGCACAGCAAGAGACCCAGTACTTC. Its protein product is CASSQEQAQQETQYF.

V gene TRBV28 combines with J gene TRBJ2-2; 11 bases line up with TRBD1. With 2 bases clipped from V and 6 bases from J, the junction kept 5 bases outside the gene matches. The CDR3 contains 16 residues. CDR1 and CDR2 from the germline V gene are MDHEN and SYDVKM. The CDR3 here is CASSLGPGQGAGELFF. DNA for the CDR3: TGTGCCAGCAGTTTAGGCCCGGGACAGGGGGCCGGGGAGCTGTTTTTT.

The chain employs TRBV18 and TRBJ1-1; TRBD1 agrees at 10 bases. The CDR3 sequence is 16 residues long. Germline V gene data show CDR1 as KGHSH and CDR2 as LQKENI. With 3 bases clipped from V and 5 bases from J, the junction kept 9 bases outside the gene matches. CDR3 nucleotides: TGTGCCAGCTCACCCTTTGGACAGGGGGTCAAAACTGAAGCTTTCTTT. The encoded protein is CASSPFGQGVKTEAFF.

This chain uses TRBV19 with TRBJ1-5; 8 bases fit TRBD1. The CDR3 length is 13 residues. In germline, CDR1 is LNHDA, CDR2 SQIVND (reference sequence). V shed 10 bases, J shed 4 bases, and the junction held 6 bases outside the gene matches. Here the CDR3 reads CATRRTGNQPQHF. The CDR3 nucleotides are TGTGCCACCAGGAGGACAGGGAATCAGCCCCAGCATTTT. Variable domain in full (rest from reference TRBV19 and TRBJ1-5): DGGITQSPKYLFRKEGQNVTLSCEQNLNHDAMYWYRQDPGQGLRLIYYSQIVNDFQKGDIAEGYSVSREKKESFPLTVTSAQKNPTAFYLCATRRTGNQPQHFGDGTRLSIL.

The rearrangement uses TRBV6-1 and TRBJ1-1, with D possibly matching TRBD1 (6 bases). CDR1 is MNHNS and CDR2 is SASEGT in the germline V gene. V was cut by 6 bases and J by 0 bases, with 11 bases left in between. The CDR3 is 14 residues long. CDR3 sequence (DNA): TGTGCCAGCAGCCCAGGGGTGATGAACACTGAAGCTTTCTTT. This translates into CASSPGVMNTEAFF.

The chain has TRBV25-1 and TRBJ1-2, with D perhaps TRBD1 (5 bases). The ends were cut back, 2 bases at V and 0 bases at J, with 10 bases in the middle. Germline CDR1 MGHDK, CDR2 SYGVNS. The CDR3 consists of 15 residues. The CDR3 spells CASSEGARPNYGYTF. CDR3 nucleotides: TGTGCCAGCAGTGAAGGGGCCCGTCCTAACTATGGCTACACCTTC.

The V and J genes are TRBV7-6 and TRBJ1-1; 7 bases agree with TRBD1. The CDR3 has 14 amino acids. Germline V CDR1 and CDR2: SGHVS, FNYEAQ. Losses at the gene ends were 11 bases for V and 0 bases for J; bases not matched to a gene: 9. The CDR3 DNA is TGTGCCGTCAGACAGGGATTCATGAACACTGAAGCTTTCTTT. Its protein product is CAVRQGFMNTEAFF.

The chain has TRBV4-1 and TRBJ1-3; possible D gene TRBD1, 6 bases. The V end was cut by 1 base, the J end by 0 bases, with 13 bases between. Germline V gene lookup returns CDR1 MGHRA and CDR2 YSYEKL. CDR3 size: 17 residues. The CDR3 region is CASSQGQARSSGNTIYF. CDR3 DNA: TGCGCCAGCAGCCAAGGACAGGCACGAAGCTCTGGAAACACCATATATTTT.

V and J are TRBV5-1 and TRBJ1-2; 8 bases align to TRBD1. The V segment lost 4 bases and the J segment 2 bases; nucleotides outside the gene matches: 4. This CDR3 comprises 14 residues. The germline gives CDR1 SGHRS, CDR2 YFSETQ. The CDR3 reads CASSETGGNYGYTF. In DNA form, the CDR3 reads TGCGCCAGCAGCGAAACAGGGGGAAACTATGGCTACACCTTC.

The chain is built from TRBV30 and TRBJ2-5; no clear D. This CDR3 contains 13 residues. The germline V and J ends were trimmed by 2 bases and 5 bases, with 12 bases remaining between them. Germline values: CDR1 GTSNPN, CDR2 SVGIG (reference sequence). The DNA for the CDR3 is TGTGCCTGGAGTACCGGTCACGGGGAGACCCAGTACTTC. Translated: CAWSTGHGETQYF.

The chain combines TRBV20-1 with TRBJ2-3, with D hard to call. This CDR3 has 10 amino acids. Germline-derived CDR1 and CDR2 are DFQATT and SNEGSKA (reference sequence). V lost 6 bases to trimming and J lost 2 bases, with 3 bases between them. CDR3 residues: CSALTDTQYF. CDR3 in DNA: TGCAGTGCCCTCACAGATACGCAGTATTTT.

The rearrangement links TRBV4-1 to TRBJ1-4; TRBD1 aligns across 9 bases. The CDR3 is 14 residues long. The germline CDR1 and CDR2 sequences are MGHRA and YSYEKL. V dropped 5 bases and J dropped 7; count of bases not matched to a gene: 5. The CDR3 DNA sequence: TGCGCCAGCAGCGTCACAGGGGGCGGTGAAAAACTGTTTTTT. Amino acids: CASSVTGGGEKLFF.

V usage is TRBV6-5 and J usage is TRBJ1-1, with TRBD1 matching 8 bases. This CDR3 contains 13 residues. After removal of 6 bases from V and 5 bases from J, the junction contained 5 bases not matched to a gene. From germline, CDR1 is MNHEY and CDR2 SVGAGI. The CDR3 DNA follows: TGTGCCAGCAGCCTGACAGGGGATACTGAAGCTTTCTTT. Translation: CASSLTGDTEAFF.

The CDR3 coding sequence is TGTGCCAGTAGTAGCCAGGGCAGCGTTATGAATCAGCCCCAGCATTTT. Translated: CASSSQGSVMNQPQHF. The chain combines TRBV19 with TRBJ1-5; D perhaps matches TRBD1 (5 bases). CDR1 LNHDA and CDR2 SQIVND come from the germline V gene (reference sequence). V lost 4 bases, J lost 4 bases, and 17 bases lay in between. CDR3 length: 16 residues.

The chain links TRBV30 to TRBJ2-7; 9 bases are shared with TRBD1. The V and J ends lost 4 bases and 4 bases, in that order; junction bases with no gene match: 5. CDR3 length: 13 amino acids. Germline V gene data show CDR1 as GTSNPN and CDR2 as SVGIG (reference sequence). The CDR3 is CAWKGTGPYEQYF. In DNA, the CDR3 is TGTGCCTGGAAAGGGACAGGGCCTTACGAGCAGTACTTC.

This clone was counted between two and nine times. Other nucleotide sequences from this sample produce the same CDR3. The chain carries TRBV5-6 and TRBJ2-7; 8 bases fit TRBD1. There are 15 residues in the CDR3. V shed 2 bases and J 6 bases; nucleotides not matched to a gene: 10. Germline values: CDR1 SGHDT, CDR2 YYEEEE. The DNA of the CDR3 is TGTGCCAGCAGCTTAGAAAGTGGGACAGGCACCGAGCAGTACTTC. Protein sequence: CASSLESGTGTEQYF.

The CDR3 spells CASSEGKDRGPLAFF. CDR3 DNA sequence: TGTGCCAGCAGTGAAGGCAAGGACAGGGGGCCGTTGGCTTTCTTT. The chain combines TRBV6-1 with TRBJ1-1; 11 bases match TRBD1. The V gene's germline CDR1 is MNHNS and CDR2 SASEGT. Trimming cost V 1 base and J 11 bases; bases outside gene matches: 9. The CDR3 sequence is 15 residues long.

The chain links TRBV2 to TRBJ2-2, with D maybe TRBD2 (6 bases). The V end lost 8 bases, the J end lost 0 bases, and 10 bases lay between the germline ends. Germline CDR1 SNHLY, CDR2 FYNNEI. The CDR3 contains 14 residues. As DNA, the CDR3 is TGTGCCAGCTTGGAGGGTTCGAACACCGGGGAGCTGTTTTTT. Encoded protein: CASLEGSNTGELFF. The full variable domain, with the rest looked up from reference TRBV2 and TRBJ2-2, is EPEVTQTPSHQVTQMGQEVILRCVPISNHLYFYWYRQILGQKVEFLVSFYNNEISEKSEIFDDQFSVERPDGSNFTLKIRSTKLEDSAMYFCASLEGSNTGELFFGEGSRLTVL.

CDR3 nucleotide sequence: TGTGCCACCAGCAGAACACGGGAGGGCGACGAGCAGTACTTC. Translated: CATSRTREGDEQYF. V and J are TRBV15 and TRBJ2-7, with 8 bases that match TRBD2. Germline CDR1 reads LNHNV; CDR2 reads YYDKDF (reference sequence). This CDR3 has 14 residues. V trimming: 2 bases; J trimming: 5 bases; junction bases outside the gene matches: 5.

This clone was observed once. The genes are TRBV27 and TRBJ1-1; TRBD1 is a possible D gene (6 bases). CDR3 length equals 15 residues. The V gene's germline CDR1 is MNHEY and CDR2 SMNVEV (reference sequence). V was pared by 3 bases and J by 2 bases, with 13 bases between. The CDR3 DNA follows: TGTGCCAGCAGTTTTTCAGGACAGTTCAACACTGAAGCTTTCTTT. This codes for CASSFSGQFNTEAFF.